The 13 T cell receptor beta chains presented below share a single source sample, sequenced in a study of vaccination and CD4 T cells after COVID-19. At the Johns Hopkins FTIC core, DNA taken from cultured CD4+ T cells was sequenced by way of the Oncomine TCR Beta short-read assay. TCRdb redid the calling of the PCR reads with MiXCR, one entry per CDR3 protein. The repertoire holds more than 10,000 distinct CDR3 sequences, approximately 44% seen once, with about 13% in the top ten. These receptors have no known antigen. The treatment was: roughly ten-day PBMC culture with coronavirus spike peptide pools or control peptides (ViraFEST assay). The material sequenced was CD4+ T cells from blood, cultured in vitro. Every receptor here comes from a human donor who had recovered from COVID-19.

This clonotype was detected only a few times. The J gene is TRBJ1-6, the V gene TRBV7-8; D not certain. Germline V CDR1 and CDR2: SGHVS, FQNEAQ. Trimming pared 1 base from V and 7 bases from J, leaving 11 bases between. The CDR3 totals 15 residues. The CDR3 coding sequence is TGTGCCAGCAGCTTAGGGTCCCTGGAGAATTCACCCCTCCACTTT. Its translation is CASSLGSLENSPLHF.

V is TRBV12-3 or TRBV12-4 and J is TRBJ2-7; no clear D gene. The CDR3 is 12 residues long. Trimming pared 7 bases from V and 5 bases from J, leaving 12 bases between. The CDR3 coding sequence is TGTGCCAGCACTATTCTCCCTCACGAGCAGTACTTC. This gives the protein CASTILPHEQYF.

This sequence joins TRBV30 and TRBJ2-3; TRBD1 aligns across 9 bases. Germline V gene data show CDR1 as GTSNPN and CDR2 as SVGIG (reference sequence). J gave up 4 bases and V 7 bases, and 9 bases lay outside the gene matches. CDR3 length: 14 residues. CDR3 loop: CAYGQGKGADTQYF. CDR3 bases: TGTGCCTACGGACAGGGGAAGGGGGCAGATACGCAGTATTTT.

This rearrangement joins TRBV27 to TRBJ1-3, with D hard to call. This CDR3 is 15 amino acids long. V lost 3 bases and J lost 4, with 13 bases in between. Germline CDR1 MNHEY, CDR2 SMNVEV (reference sequence). The CDR3 protein is CASSLKRNRGNTIYF. CDR3 DNA sequence: TGTGCCAGCAGTTTGAAGAGGAATCGCGGAAACACCATATATTTT.

This clonotype was observed a handful of times. The rearrangement joins TRBV19 to TRBJ1-2; 8 bases are a match to TRBD1. The CDR3 runs 17 residues. Unmatched junction bases numbered 11, after V lost 5 bases and J lost 0 bases. Germline V CDR1 and CDR2: LNHDA, SQIVND (reference sequence). The CDR3 DNA sequence: TGTGCCAGTAGTCCACAGACAGGGGCGTCGGCTAACTATGGCTACACCTTC. Its protein is CASSPQTGASANYGYTF.

The V gene is TRBV10-3, the J gene TRBJ1-5; possible D gene TRBD1, 5 bases. V was clipped by 6 bases and J by 2 bases, with 14 bases between them. CDR3 length equals 15 residues. Looked up from germline, CDR1 is ENHRY and CDR2 is SYGVKD. CDR3: CAISDERGGNQPQHF. CDR3 DNA sequence: TGTGCCATCAGCGACGAGAGGGGAGGCAATCAGCCCCAGCATTTT.

The CDR3 DNA is TGTGCCAGCTCAAGAATATTCGGCAGGGGCACTGAAGCTTTCTTT. This sequence encodes CASSRIFGRGTEAFF. The V call is TRBV5-5, the J call TRBJ1-1, with D perhaps matching TRBD1 (6 bases). The length of the CDR3 is 15 residues. Trimming stripped 7 bases from V and 4 bases from J, with 20 bases between. In germline, CDR1 is SGHKS, CDR2 YYEKEE (reference sequence). Variable domain in full (rest from reference TRBV5-5 and TRBJ1-1): DAGVTQSPTHLIKTRGQQVTLRCSPISGHKSVSWYQQVLGQGPQFIFQYYEKEERGRGNFPDRFSARQFPNYSSELNVNALLLGDSALYLCASSRIFGRGTEAFFGQGTRLTVV.

The rearrangement joins TRBV14 to TRBJ2-1; TRBD1 matches at 8 bases. Germline CDR1 SGHDN, CDR2 FVKESK. The CDR3 length is 16 residues. The V and J ends lost 6 bases and 4 bases, in that order; junction bases with no gene match: 11. CDR3 sequence: CASSPRTGSQYNEQFF. The CDR3 nucleotides read TGTGCCAGCAGTCCTAGGACAGGGAGCCAATACAATGAGCAGTTCTTC.

This clonotype has a handful of counts. V and J are TRBV12-3 or TRBV12-4 and TRBJ2-3; TRBD1 or TRBD2 may be the D gene (5 bases each). This CDR3 has 14 amino acids. Trimming removed 3 bases from V and 8 bases from J, with 15 bases in between. CDR3: CASSFIGTSGTQYF. The CDR3 nucleotides are TGTGCCAGCAGTTTCATCGGGACGTCGGGTACGCAGTATTTT.

The J gene is TRBJ1-5, the V gene TRBV4-1; the match to TRBD1 covers 8 bases. Germline-derived CDR1 and CDR2 are MGHRA and YSYEKL. The V segment lost 1 base and the J segment 3 bases; nucleotides outside the gene matches: 8. The CDR3 covers 17 residues. The CDR3 here is CASSQGSAGGNNQPQHF. CDR3 sequence (DNA): TGCGCCAGCAGCCAAGGGTCGGCAGGGGGCAACAATCAGCCCCAGCATTTT.

This chain links TRBV28 with TRBJ2-2; 8 bases match TRBD2. CDR1 and CDR2 from the germline V gene are MDHEN and SYDVKM. There are 14 residues in the CDR3. The V and J ends lost 7 bases and 6 bases, in that order; junction bases with no gene match: 7. The CDR3 here is CASNTLAAAGELFF. The CDR3 nucleotides are TGTGCCAGCAATACACTAGCGGCCGCCGGGGAGCTGTTTTTT.

The chain joins TRBV7-2 to TRBJ1-2; D remains ambiguous. Germline CDR1 and CDR2: SGHTA and FQGNSA. The CDR3 length is 13 residues. Trimming stripped 5 bases from V and 4 bases from J, with 11 bases between. Written as DNA, the CDR3 is TGTGCCAGCAGCCGAAACACCCCCTATGGCTACACCTTC. Encoded protein: CASSRNTPYGYTF.

This clonotype came up a few times. V usage is TRBV27 and J usage is TRBJ1-1; D not resolved. The CDR3 totals 11 residues. V dropped 7 bases and J dropped 0 bases, with 3 bases sitting between them. Germline CDR1 MNHEY, CDR2 SMNVEV (reference sequence). The CDR3 coding sequence is TGTGCCAGCATGCTGAACACTGAAGCTTTCTTT. Encoded protein: CASMLNTEAFF.